A single sample is the source of the 31 T cell receptor beta chains below, sequenced in a study of post-analysis software for immune sequencing data. Regarding the study as a whole: Several TRBV segments (TRBV5-6, TRBV5-1 and TRBV20-1 among them) occurred more frequently in patients than in controls.

Their antigens are not known. Each TCR beta cDNA library carried unique molecular identifiers. TCRdb used MiXCR to reprocess the PCR reads, holding one entry per CDR3 protein. The table has a few hundred thousand distinct CDR3 sequences, under 40% seen once. Source material: blood. The receptors derive from a girl aged 2-17 years with multiple sclerosis.

This clonotype was picked up a small number of times. V and J are TRBV15 and TRBJ2-7; D is unresolved. The J call may be wrong; the DNA end is better matched by TRBJ2-5. There are 12 residues in the CDR3. Germline CDR1 is LNHNV and CDR2 is YYDKDF (reference sequence). The DNA of the CDR3 is TGTGCCACCAGCTTCCCCCCCGGGACCCAGTACTTC. Residues: CATSFPPGTQYF.

The V call is TRBV29-1, the J call TRBJ2-3; maybe TRBD2 (5 bases). Germline lookup yields CDR1 SQVTM and CDR2 ANQGSEA. CDR3 length: 13 residues. Deletions cut 4 bases from V and 2 bases from J, with 10 bases between. CDR3 in DNA: TGCAGCGTTGGCTCGGGATCCACAGATACGCAGTATTTT. It is translated as CSVGSGSTDTQYF.

J is TRBJ2-1 and V is TRBV20-1, with TRBD1 matching over 7 bases. Per germline, CDR1 DFQATT and CDR2 SNEGSKA (reference sequence). The CDR3 totals 14 residues. V lost 3 bases to trimming and J lost 6 bases; unmatched junction nucleotides: 8. This chain's CDR3 is CSASGRGSANEQFF. Here the CDR3 DNA reads TGCAGTGCTAGTGGCAGGGGGTCGGCCAATGAGCAGTTCTTC.

This clonotype was picked up a small number of times. The chain uses TRBV4-2 and TRBJ1-3; tentative D call: TRBD1 (5 bases). V was clipped by 4 bases and J by 1 base, with 20 bases between them. Germline V gene sequence: CDR1 LGHNA, CDR2 YNFKEQ. This CDR3 comprises 18 residues. The CDR3 region is CASSPYAEGSRSGNTIYF. The CDR3 DNA sequence: TGTGCCAGCAGCCCTTACGCGGAGGGGTCTAGGTCTGGAAACACCATATATTTT.

This clonotype has a handful of counts. The rearrangement uses TRBV4-1 and TRBJ2-3, with D possibly being TRBD2 (6 bases). V gave up 0 bases and J gave up 3 bases, with 22 bases separating them. The CDR3 runs 19 residues. CDR1 and CDR2 (germline): MGHRA, YSYEKL. The CDR3 is CASSQDDSPLVGGTDTQYF. In DNA form, the CDR3 reads TGCGCCAGCAGCCAAGATGATTCCCCACTTGTCGGGGGTACAGATACGCAGTATTTT.

This clonotype was seen a handful of times. One end of the junction is discordant with germline, which a read error may explain. The V and J genes are TRBV10-3 and TRBJ1-2; 7 bases match TRBD1. The germline CDR1 and CDR2 sequences are ENHRY and SYGVKD. The CDR3 extends over 12 amino acids. CDR3 in amino acids: CVITPGGYGYTF. DNA for the CDR3: TGTGTCATCACTCCAGGGGGTTATGGCTACACCTTC.

The genes are TRBV19 and TRBJ2-1; tentatively, D is TRBD1 (6 bases). Germline V gene sequence: CDR1 LNHDA, CDR2 SQIVND (reference sequence). The V end lost 4 bases, the J end lost 2 bases, and 12 bases lay between the germline ends. The CDR3 is 15 residues long. This CDR3 is CASSRWGPPYNEQFF. CDR3 bases: TGTGCCAGTAGTAGGTGGGGGCCTCCCTACAATGAGCAGTTCTTC.

This clonotype has a handful of counts. This chain connects TRBV7-9 to TRBJ2-5; 7 bases line up with TRBD2. J was trimmed by 7 bases and V by 5 bases; bases with no gene match: 4. CDR3 length: 12 residues. Germline CDR1 is SEHNR and CDR2 is FQNEAQ (reference sequence). In nucleotides, the CDR3 is TGTGCCAGCAGCCGGGGGGACGGGACCCAGTACTTC. It yields the protein CASSRGDGTQYF.

The V gene is TRBV20-1, the J gene TRBJ1-1, with D tentatively TRBD1 (5 bases). This CDR3 is 15 amino acids long. Germline V gene data show CDR1 as DFQATT and CDR2 as SNEGSKA (reference sequence). V shed 5 bases and J shed 11 bases, with 27 bases lying between them. For the CDR3, the DNA is TGCAGTGCTGAACCCTCCAGGGTAATAAAGCTAGGGGCTTTCTTT. Protein product: CSAEPSRVIKLGAFF.

This clonotype was observed a handful of times. This chain uses TRBV12-3 or TRBV12-4 with TRBJ2-5; TRBD2 is a possible D gene (7 bases). This CDR3 comprises 16 residues. V was cut by 3 bases and J by 1 base, with 15 bases left in between. The CDR3 DNA sequence: TGTGCCAGCAGTTTTTCGCAGGGGAGGGCCCAAGAGACCCAGTACTTC. Protein product: CASSFSQGRAQETQYF.

The V gene is TRBV2, the J gene TRBJ1-4, with D unclear. Germline loops: CDR1 SNHLY, CDR2 FYNNEI. V shed 1 base and J shed 3 bases, with 9 bases lying between them. CDR3 size: 15 residues. The CDR3 spells CASSEDRRANEKLFF. The DNA for the CDR3 is TGTGCCAGCAGTGAAGACCGACGAGCTAATGAAAAACTGTTTTTT.

On this clonotype itself: A read error may produce the germline difference seen at one junction end. This rearrangement joins TRBV18 to TRBJ1-2; tentatively, D is TRBD1 (5 bases). This CDR3 has 14 residues. Germline CDR1 KGHSH, CDR2 LQKENI. CDR3 protein: CAGSPNPTDIGYTF. For the CDR3, the DNA is TGTGCCGGCTCACCAAATCCCACGGACATCGGCTACACCTTC.

A remark on this clonotype: One end of the junction is discordant with germline, which a read error may explain. The V call is TRBV12-3 or TRBV12-4, the J call TRBJ2-3; no clear D gene. This CDR3 has 13 amino acids. The CDR3 reads CASSRVRADAQYF. The CDR3 DNA is TGTGCCAGCAGCAGAGTGAGAGCAGATGCGCAGTATTTT.

This clonotype was recorded a few times. The V gene is TRBV7-9, the J gene TRBJ1-1, with unresolved D. The V end lost 5 bases, the J end lost 0 bases, and 10 bases lay between the germline ends. This CDR3 is built from 14 residues. The germline gives CDR1 SEHNR, CDR2 FQNEAQ (reference sequence). The CDR3 is CASSPYSMNTEAFF. The CDR3 nucleotides read TGTGCCAGCAGCCCTTACTCAATGAACACTGAAGCTTTCTTT.

This clonotype was seen more than once but under ten times. The J gene is TRBJ2-2, the V gene TRBV10-3; no firm D call. Trimming left V 2 bases short and J 6 bases short, with 10 bases between. The CDR3 sequence is 14 residues long. CDR1 and CDR2 (germline): ENHRY, SYGVKD. The CDR3 spells CAISERVSAGELFF. For the CDR3, the DNA is TGTGCCATCAGTGAGAGGGTTTCGGCCGGGGAGCTGTTTTTT.

This clonotype turned up a few times. The genes are TRBV5-1 and TRBJ1-1; TRBD1 aligns across 11 bases. The CDR3 consists of 17 residues. CDR1 SGHRS and CDR2 YFSETQ come from the germline V gene. J was trimmed by 3 bases and V by 4 bases; bases with no gene match: 11. In DNA, the CDR3 is TGCGCCAGCAGCGCAAGGGTCGGACAGGGGGCTGACACTGAAGCTTTCTTT. Residues: CASSARVGQGADTEAFF.

This clonotype was seen a handful of times. The J gene is TRBJ1-2, the V gene TRBV10-3; D possibly corresponds to TRBD1 (6 bases). CDR1 and CDR2 from the germline V gene are ENHRY and SYGVKD. The length of the CDR3 is 15 residues. V dropped 5 bases and J dropped 1 base, with 14 bases sitting between them. In nucleotides, the CDR3 is TGTGCCATCAGTTGGACAGCGGAGGTTAACTATGGCTACACCTTC. It codes for CAISWTAEVNYGYTF.

The chain recombines TRBV20-1 with TRBJ1-6; D perhaps matches TRBD1 (5 bases). CDR3 size: 15 residues. Trimming pared 0 bases from V and 10 bases from J, leaving 16 bases between. Germline CDR1 is DFQATT and CDR2 is SNEGSKA (reference sequence). Here the CDR3 reads CSARDSGISKSPLHF. CDR3 coding DNA: TGCAGTGCTAGAGATTCAGGGATATCCAAATCACCCCTCCACTTT.

This clonotype was seen a handful of times. This chain uses TRBV20-1 with TRBJ2-4; D perhaps matches TRBD2 (5 bases). The CDR3 length is 14 residues. Germline V gene lookup returns CDR1 DFQATT and CDR2 SNEGSKA (reference sequence). V was trimmed by 0 bases and J by 4 bases, leaving 10 bases between them. CDR3 DNA sequence: TGCAGTGCTAGAGAGGAGGCCGGAAAAAACATTCAGTACTTC. Residues: CSAREEAGKNIQYF.

In this sample, this clonotype turned up a few times. The V call is TRBV27, the J call TRBJ1-2; D unclear. CDR3 length equals 14 residues. Germline-derived CDR1 and CDR2 are MNHEY and SMNVEV (reference sequence). V shed 4 bases and J shed 6 bases, with 15 bases lying between them. The CDR3 region is CASSSDFYGDGYTF. CDR3 coding DNA: TGTGCCAGCAGTTCCGACTTTTATGGGGATGGCTACACCTTC.

The chain carries TRBV4-2 and TRBJ1-2; D not resolved. This CDR3 has 15 amino acids. In germline, CDR1 is LGHNA, CDR2 YNFKEQ. Deletions cut 0 bases from V and 3 bases from J, with 11 bases between. In DNA, the CDR3 is TGTGCCAGCAGCCAAGATCTGGCAAATTACTATGGCTACACCTTC. Its protein product is CASSQDLANYYGYTF.

This chain joins TRBV6-5 and TRBJ2-1, with TRBD2 identical over 10 bases. Looked up from germline, CDR1 is MNHEY and CDR2 is SVGAGI. V lost 3 bases and J lost 4; bases outside the gene matches: 6. The CDR3 consists of 16 residues. CDR3 nucleotides: TGTGCCAGCAGTTATCTAGCGGGGGCCTTATACAATGAGCAGTTCTTC. Protein: CASSYLAGALYNEQFF.

This clonotype was seen only once. The rearrangement joins TRBV11-2 to TRBJ2-1; 8 bases match TRBD2. The CDR3 has 16 residues. The V gene's germline CDR1 is SGHAT and CDR2 FQNNGV. V shed 5 bases, J shed 5 bases, and the junction held 11 bases outside the gene matches. The CDR3 sequence is CASSQRAGGLHNEQFF. The CDR3 coding sequence is TGTGCCAGCAGCCAGAGGGCGGGGGGACTTCACAATGAGCAGTTCTTC. The complete variable domain, with remaining parts taken from reference TRBV11-2 and TRBJ2-1, reads EAGVAQSPRYKIIEKRQSVAFWCNPISGHATLYWYQQILGQGPKLLIQFQNNGVVDDSQLPKDRFSAERLKGVDSTLKIQPAKLEDSAVYLCASSQRAGGLHNEQFFGPGTRLTVL.

The gene calls are TRBV20-1 and TRBJ1-2, with D uncertain. V was cut by 6 bases and J by 0 bases, with 11 bases left in between. Germline V gene sequence: CDR1 DFQATT, CDR2 SNEGSKA (reference sequence). The CDR3 is made up of 13 amino acids. The CDR3 DNA reads TGCAGTGCCTCTGAAGGAGCTAACTATGGCTACACCTTC. This codes for CSASEGANYGYTF.

The chain is built from TRBV10-3 and TRBJ1-1, with D possibly being TRBD1 (5 bases). V was cut by 2 bases and J by 3 bases, with 10 bases left in between. This CDR3 contains 14 residues. Germline V gene lookup returns CDR1 ENHRY and CDR2 SYGVKD. CDR3 nucleotide sequence: TGTGCCATCAGTGAGGGGGGGTTAGACACTGAAGCTTTCTTT. Its protein product is CAISEGGLDTEAFF.

This clonotype was seen repeatedly, ten times or more. The chain combines TRBV3-1 with TRBJ2-7, with TRBD2 matching 7 bases. The tail of the sequence fits TRBJ2-5 better, so the J call may be wrong. This CDR3 spans 15 amino acids. The germline CDR1 and CDR2 sequences are LGHDT and YNNKEL (reference sequence). The CDR3 DNA is TGTGCCAGCAGCCAAGTGGGACTATCTTTGGCGACCCAGTACTTC. This codes for CASSQVGLSLATQYF.

The V gene is TRBV19, the J gene TRBJ1-5; D is ambiguous. This CDR3 contains 16 residues. V lost 3 bases and J 3 bases, leaving 15 bases between the germline ends. Germline CDR1 reads LNHDA; CDR2 reads SQIVND (reference sequence). The CDR3 region has the DNA TGTGCCAGTAGTATTAACTTTGGGAGGCTCAATCAGCCCCAGCATTTT. Encoded protein: CASSINFGRLNQPQHF.

Comments on this clonotype: A junction end diverges from the germline sequence, so it may reflect a read error. The chain carries TRBV4-1 and TRBJ2-1; TRBD1 aligns across 10 bases. Germline V gene sequence: CDR1 MGHRA, CDR2 YSYEKL. The CDR3 has 15 amino acids. CDR3 loop: CASSQDRDRGNEQFF. Written as DNA, the CDR3 is TGTGCCAGCAGCCAAGATCGGGACAGGGGAAATGAGCAGTTCTTC.

The J gene is TRBJ1-4, the V gene TRBV3-1; D is undetermined. The V gene's germline CDR1 is LGHDT and CDR2 YNNKEL (reference sequence). This CDR3 region has 13 residues. Deletions cut 4 bases from V and 11 bases from J, with 14 bases between. CDR3: CASSRSGSHKLFF. CDR3 nucleotide sequence: TGTGCCAGCAGCCGAAGCGGCAGCCACAAACTGTTTTTT.

J is TRBJ1-1 and V is TRBV20-1; D is perhaps TRBD1 (5 bases). The CDR3 is 12 residues long. Trimming removed 5 bases at V and 4 bases at J, with 11 bases between. From germline, CDR1 is DFQATT and CDR2 SNEGSKA (reference sequence). The DNA for the CDR3 is TGCAGTGCTCCTTTCACAGGCACTGAAGCTTTCTTT. It translates to CSAPFTGTEAFF.

This clonotype turned up a few times. The chain combines TRBV7-9 with TRBJ2-2; weak D call: TRBD2 (7 bases). Per the germline V gene, CDR1 is SEHNR and CDR2 is FQNEAQ (reference sequence). V lost 5 bases and J lost 2, with 15 bases in between. The CDR3 runs 16 residues. The CDR3 reads CASSPAGATNTGELFF. CDR3 bases: TGTGCCAGCAGCCCCGCGGGGGCTACAAACACCGGGGAGCTGTTTTTT.